This T cell receptor (beta chain) was captured by sequencing in a study of blood T cell repertoires in COVID-19. Study summary: PBMCs, B-cell-depleted T cells, or T cells provided the cDNA or gDNA that made up the material.

In the authors' methods: Using reference gene primer amplification, nucleated cell counts were estimated. Here immunoSEQ multiplex PCR was the method, and the copy in TCRdb shows in-frame clones only, minus some. That table is the source of V, J and clone size, and D and trimming were worked out from the DNA. Here the sample spans about 210,000 clones, around four fifths being singletons. Enrolled during active infection, Seattle patients were then followed longitudinally. Trimming removed 10 bases at V and 7 bases at J, with 25 bases between. The length of the CDR3 is 15 residues. CDR1 SNHLY and CDR2 FYNNEI come from the germline V gene.

The TCR originated in a woman aged 70-85 years with COVID-19, enrolled during active disease. This sequence joins TRBV2 and TRBJ1-2; possibly TRBD1 for D (6 bases). Source material: peripheral blood. The CDR3 DNA is TGTGCCACCCCCCCTCCCGGCAGCCAACAGGGTGGCTACACCTTC. This codes for CATPPPGSQQGGYTF.